Following are 2 T cell receptor beta chains from one sample sequenced in a study of blood T cell repertoires in COVID-19. Libraries were prepared by immunoSEQ multiplex PCR; TCRdb keeps only in-frame clonotypes and omits some of them. In the table there are about 100,000 clones, about 92% of which are singletons. Sequencing was performed on peripheral blood. Receptors originate from a man aged 50 to 60 with active COVID-19.

This sequence joins TRBV2 and TRBJ1-5; D uncertain. Germline V gene data show CDR1 as SNHLY and CDR2 as FYNNEI. V was shortened by 4 bases and J by 11 bases, with 18 bases between the two germline ends. The CDR3 contains 14 residues. CDR3 sequence (DNA): TGTGCCAGCAGTGCTTCCGGGCCGGGGAGGTCCCAGCATTTT. Its protein is CASSASGPGRSQHF.

This clone was found once. This chain links TRBV2 with TRBJ2-5; 10 nucleotides match TRBD1. From germline, CDR1 is SNHLY and CDR2 FYNNEI. The V gene end was trimmed by 8 bases and the J gene end by 9 bases; junction bases not matched to a gene: 9. This CDR3 is built from 13 residues. The CDR3 here is CASGTGVGWAQYF. CDR3 in DNA: TGTGCCAGCGGGACAGGGGTAGGGTGGGCCCAGTACTTC.